This paragraph reports one T cell receptor beta chain. Its antigen is currently unknown. This entry comes from a study of response to subunit inactivated influenza vaccine. Each CDR3 protein is one row after TCRdb ran MiXCR on the RT-PCR reads. The data contain about 540,000 distinct CDR3 sequences, around a quarter of them singletons. Findings of the study overall: Authors proposed each seasonal influenza vaccination draws in few new T cells.

CDR3 length equals 14 residues. V lost 3 bases and J lost 5, with 12 bases in between. The sample was also reused in another study, on T cells expressing NK-cell markers. From that report: Scientists made TCR beta cDNA using 5'RACE template switching with UMIs. Seven HCMV-seropositive donors and one seronegative donor made up the eight sequenced donors. Roughly six donors showed dominant NKG2C+ clonotypes comprising about 1.0-8% of their CD8+ T cells. Four donors showed these clonotypes also leading the CD3+CD56-NKG2C+ fraction.

The chain recombines TRBV12-3 or TRBV12-4 with TRBJ2-3; D is unresolved. The source is a man aged 50-60 years who received an inactivated influenza vaccine. The sequences come from CD4+ T cells sorted from PBMCs, collected roughly 12 days after vaccination. The CDR3 sequence is CASSFGQDRDTQYF. The CDR3 coding sequence is TGTGCCAGCAGTTTCGGGCAGGACCGAGATACGCAGTATTTT.